This T cell receptor beta chain originates from a study of beta chain features in type 1 diabetes. Overall study context: There were some 110 million sorted cells examined across all samples. Findings and caveats of the study: In type 1 diabetes patients, VDJ junctions had fewer insertions; deletions at these junctions were more frequent. The study found moderately but significantly shorter TCRB CDR3s in all four CD4+ subsets of Type 1 diabetes patients. A closer apparent resemblance between naive, central memory and Treg TCRB repertoires was seen in patients than in healthy donors.

To note about this clone: What it recognizes is unknown.

The isolated RNA, all of it, was reverse transcribed, so expressed TCRB transcripts were what got sequenced. Only in-frame clones appear in the TCRdb table, and some are missing; sequencing was by immunoSEQ multiplex PCR. The repertoire includes over 150,000 clones, over 6% of them detected once, and under 0.6% sits in the top ten. A CD45RO/CCR7/CD25/CD127/CD95/CD27 panel sorted naive, central memory, regulatory and stem cell-like memory CD4+ cells. Germline values: CDR1 MNHEY, CDR2 SMNVEV (reference sequence). Trimming took 6 bases from V and 7 from J, leaving 7 bases between them. CDR3 length equals 12 residues.

Material: central memory CD4+ T cells from blood. This TCR derives from a man between 18 and 29 years old with type 1 diabetes. J is TRBJ1-6 and V is TRBV27; D is uncertain. CDR3: CASRELNSPLHF. The CDR3 bases are TGTGCCAGCAGAGAACTCAATTCACCCCTCCACTTT.